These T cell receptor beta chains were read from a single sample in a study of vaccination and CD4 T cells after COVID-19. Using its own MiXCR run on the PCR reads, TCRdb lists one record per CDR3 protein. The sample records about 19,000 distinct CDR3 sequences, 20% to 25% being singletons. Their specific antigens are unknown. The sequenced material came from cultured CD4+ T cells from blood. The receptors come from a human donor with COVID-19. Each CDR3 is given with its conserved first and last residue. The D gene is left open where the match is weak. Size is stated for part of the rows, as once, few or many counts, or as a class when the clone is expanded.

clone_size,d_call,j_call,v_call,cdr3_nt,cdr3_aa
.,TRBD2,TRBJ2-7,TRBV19,TGTGCCAGTAGTAGGGGGACTACCCGATCGACCTACGAGCAGTACTTC,CASSRGTTRSTYEQYF
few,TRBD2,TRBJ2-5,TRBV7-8,TGTGCCAGCAGCCCGACTAGCGGAGAGACCCAGTACTTC,CASSPTSGETQYF
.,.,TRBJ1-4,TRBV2,TGTGCCAGCAGCAAAGACAGTGCAACTAATGAAAAACTGTTTTTT,CASSKDSATNEKLFF
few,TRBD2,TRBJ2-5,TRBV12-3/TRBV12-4,TGTGCCAGCAGTTCTTTGGGAGAAGCGGGGGGCCGGGGAGAGACCCAGTACTTC,CASSSLGEAGGRGETQYF
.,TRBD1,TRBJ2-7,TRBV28,TGTGCCAGCATCCCCAGGGGGCGTTCCTACGAGCAGTACTTC,CASIPRGRSYEQYF
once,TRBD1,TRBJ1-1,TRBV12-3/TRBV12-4,TGTGCCAGCAGCCTGGGACAGGGGGTAAACACTGAAGCTTTCTTT,CASSLGQGVNTEAFF
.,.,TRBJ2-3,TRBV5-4,TGTGCCAGCAGCTTGCAGGGGACAGATACGCAGTATTTT,CASSLQGTDTQYF
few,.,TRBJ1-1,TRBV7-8,TGTGCCAGCAGCTTAGAAAGTCAGGTTAACACTGAAGCTTTCTTT,CASSLESQVNTEAFF
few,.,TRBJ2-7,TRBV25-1,TGTGCCAGCAGTGACGGAGGGAGGTCTTCGGGCTACGAGCAGTACTTC,CASSDGGRSSGYEQYF
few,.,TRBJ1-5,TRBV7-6,TGTGCCAGCAGCTTACGGATCGGTGGAGGGCTCAGCAATCAGCCCCAGCATTTT,CASSLRIGGGLSNQPQHF
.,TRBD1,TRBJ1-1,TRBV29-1,TGCAGCGTTGGGACAGGGATGAACACTGAAGCTTTCTTT,CSVGTGMNTEAFF
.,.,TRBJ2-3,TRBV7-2,TGTGCCAGCAGCTTTCCGGGGGAAGGTACGCAGTATTTT,CASSFPGEGTQYF
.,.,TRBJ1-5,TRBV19,TGTGCCAGTAGTATGGACCTTATGCCACAGCCCCAGCATTTT,CASSMDLMPQPQHF
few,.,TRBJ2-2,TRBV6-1,TGTGCCAGCAGTCAAAATCTTTACACCGGGGAGCTGTTTTTT,CASSQNLYTGELFF